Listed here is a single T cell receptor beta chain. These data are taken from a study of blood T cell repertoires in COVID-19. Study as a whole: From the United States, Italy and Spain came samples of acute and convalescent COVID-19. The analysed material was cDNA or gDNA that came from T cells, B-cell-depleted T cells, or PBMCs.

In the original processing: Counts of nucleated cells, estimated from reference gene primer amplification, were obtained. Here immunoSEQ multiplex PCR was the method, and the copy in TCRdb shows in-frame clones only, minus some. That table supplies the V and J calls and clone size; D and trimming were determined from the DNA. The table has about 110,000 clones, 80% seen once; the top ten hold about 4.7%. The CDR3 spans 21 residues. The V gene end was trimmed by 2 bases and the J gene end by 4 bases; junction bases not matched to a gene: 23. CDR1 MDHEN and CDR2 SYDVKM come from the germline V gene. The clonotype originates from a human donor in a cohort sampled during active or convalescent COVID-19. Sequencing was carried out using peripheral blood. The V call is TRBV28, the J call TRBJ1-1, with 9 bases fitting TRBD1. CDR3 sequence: CASSLPPRIGTGWLWSTEAFF. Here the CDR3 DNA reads TGTGCCAGCAGTTTACCCCCCAGAATCGGGACAGGGTGGTTGTGGTCCACTGAAGCTTTCTTT.